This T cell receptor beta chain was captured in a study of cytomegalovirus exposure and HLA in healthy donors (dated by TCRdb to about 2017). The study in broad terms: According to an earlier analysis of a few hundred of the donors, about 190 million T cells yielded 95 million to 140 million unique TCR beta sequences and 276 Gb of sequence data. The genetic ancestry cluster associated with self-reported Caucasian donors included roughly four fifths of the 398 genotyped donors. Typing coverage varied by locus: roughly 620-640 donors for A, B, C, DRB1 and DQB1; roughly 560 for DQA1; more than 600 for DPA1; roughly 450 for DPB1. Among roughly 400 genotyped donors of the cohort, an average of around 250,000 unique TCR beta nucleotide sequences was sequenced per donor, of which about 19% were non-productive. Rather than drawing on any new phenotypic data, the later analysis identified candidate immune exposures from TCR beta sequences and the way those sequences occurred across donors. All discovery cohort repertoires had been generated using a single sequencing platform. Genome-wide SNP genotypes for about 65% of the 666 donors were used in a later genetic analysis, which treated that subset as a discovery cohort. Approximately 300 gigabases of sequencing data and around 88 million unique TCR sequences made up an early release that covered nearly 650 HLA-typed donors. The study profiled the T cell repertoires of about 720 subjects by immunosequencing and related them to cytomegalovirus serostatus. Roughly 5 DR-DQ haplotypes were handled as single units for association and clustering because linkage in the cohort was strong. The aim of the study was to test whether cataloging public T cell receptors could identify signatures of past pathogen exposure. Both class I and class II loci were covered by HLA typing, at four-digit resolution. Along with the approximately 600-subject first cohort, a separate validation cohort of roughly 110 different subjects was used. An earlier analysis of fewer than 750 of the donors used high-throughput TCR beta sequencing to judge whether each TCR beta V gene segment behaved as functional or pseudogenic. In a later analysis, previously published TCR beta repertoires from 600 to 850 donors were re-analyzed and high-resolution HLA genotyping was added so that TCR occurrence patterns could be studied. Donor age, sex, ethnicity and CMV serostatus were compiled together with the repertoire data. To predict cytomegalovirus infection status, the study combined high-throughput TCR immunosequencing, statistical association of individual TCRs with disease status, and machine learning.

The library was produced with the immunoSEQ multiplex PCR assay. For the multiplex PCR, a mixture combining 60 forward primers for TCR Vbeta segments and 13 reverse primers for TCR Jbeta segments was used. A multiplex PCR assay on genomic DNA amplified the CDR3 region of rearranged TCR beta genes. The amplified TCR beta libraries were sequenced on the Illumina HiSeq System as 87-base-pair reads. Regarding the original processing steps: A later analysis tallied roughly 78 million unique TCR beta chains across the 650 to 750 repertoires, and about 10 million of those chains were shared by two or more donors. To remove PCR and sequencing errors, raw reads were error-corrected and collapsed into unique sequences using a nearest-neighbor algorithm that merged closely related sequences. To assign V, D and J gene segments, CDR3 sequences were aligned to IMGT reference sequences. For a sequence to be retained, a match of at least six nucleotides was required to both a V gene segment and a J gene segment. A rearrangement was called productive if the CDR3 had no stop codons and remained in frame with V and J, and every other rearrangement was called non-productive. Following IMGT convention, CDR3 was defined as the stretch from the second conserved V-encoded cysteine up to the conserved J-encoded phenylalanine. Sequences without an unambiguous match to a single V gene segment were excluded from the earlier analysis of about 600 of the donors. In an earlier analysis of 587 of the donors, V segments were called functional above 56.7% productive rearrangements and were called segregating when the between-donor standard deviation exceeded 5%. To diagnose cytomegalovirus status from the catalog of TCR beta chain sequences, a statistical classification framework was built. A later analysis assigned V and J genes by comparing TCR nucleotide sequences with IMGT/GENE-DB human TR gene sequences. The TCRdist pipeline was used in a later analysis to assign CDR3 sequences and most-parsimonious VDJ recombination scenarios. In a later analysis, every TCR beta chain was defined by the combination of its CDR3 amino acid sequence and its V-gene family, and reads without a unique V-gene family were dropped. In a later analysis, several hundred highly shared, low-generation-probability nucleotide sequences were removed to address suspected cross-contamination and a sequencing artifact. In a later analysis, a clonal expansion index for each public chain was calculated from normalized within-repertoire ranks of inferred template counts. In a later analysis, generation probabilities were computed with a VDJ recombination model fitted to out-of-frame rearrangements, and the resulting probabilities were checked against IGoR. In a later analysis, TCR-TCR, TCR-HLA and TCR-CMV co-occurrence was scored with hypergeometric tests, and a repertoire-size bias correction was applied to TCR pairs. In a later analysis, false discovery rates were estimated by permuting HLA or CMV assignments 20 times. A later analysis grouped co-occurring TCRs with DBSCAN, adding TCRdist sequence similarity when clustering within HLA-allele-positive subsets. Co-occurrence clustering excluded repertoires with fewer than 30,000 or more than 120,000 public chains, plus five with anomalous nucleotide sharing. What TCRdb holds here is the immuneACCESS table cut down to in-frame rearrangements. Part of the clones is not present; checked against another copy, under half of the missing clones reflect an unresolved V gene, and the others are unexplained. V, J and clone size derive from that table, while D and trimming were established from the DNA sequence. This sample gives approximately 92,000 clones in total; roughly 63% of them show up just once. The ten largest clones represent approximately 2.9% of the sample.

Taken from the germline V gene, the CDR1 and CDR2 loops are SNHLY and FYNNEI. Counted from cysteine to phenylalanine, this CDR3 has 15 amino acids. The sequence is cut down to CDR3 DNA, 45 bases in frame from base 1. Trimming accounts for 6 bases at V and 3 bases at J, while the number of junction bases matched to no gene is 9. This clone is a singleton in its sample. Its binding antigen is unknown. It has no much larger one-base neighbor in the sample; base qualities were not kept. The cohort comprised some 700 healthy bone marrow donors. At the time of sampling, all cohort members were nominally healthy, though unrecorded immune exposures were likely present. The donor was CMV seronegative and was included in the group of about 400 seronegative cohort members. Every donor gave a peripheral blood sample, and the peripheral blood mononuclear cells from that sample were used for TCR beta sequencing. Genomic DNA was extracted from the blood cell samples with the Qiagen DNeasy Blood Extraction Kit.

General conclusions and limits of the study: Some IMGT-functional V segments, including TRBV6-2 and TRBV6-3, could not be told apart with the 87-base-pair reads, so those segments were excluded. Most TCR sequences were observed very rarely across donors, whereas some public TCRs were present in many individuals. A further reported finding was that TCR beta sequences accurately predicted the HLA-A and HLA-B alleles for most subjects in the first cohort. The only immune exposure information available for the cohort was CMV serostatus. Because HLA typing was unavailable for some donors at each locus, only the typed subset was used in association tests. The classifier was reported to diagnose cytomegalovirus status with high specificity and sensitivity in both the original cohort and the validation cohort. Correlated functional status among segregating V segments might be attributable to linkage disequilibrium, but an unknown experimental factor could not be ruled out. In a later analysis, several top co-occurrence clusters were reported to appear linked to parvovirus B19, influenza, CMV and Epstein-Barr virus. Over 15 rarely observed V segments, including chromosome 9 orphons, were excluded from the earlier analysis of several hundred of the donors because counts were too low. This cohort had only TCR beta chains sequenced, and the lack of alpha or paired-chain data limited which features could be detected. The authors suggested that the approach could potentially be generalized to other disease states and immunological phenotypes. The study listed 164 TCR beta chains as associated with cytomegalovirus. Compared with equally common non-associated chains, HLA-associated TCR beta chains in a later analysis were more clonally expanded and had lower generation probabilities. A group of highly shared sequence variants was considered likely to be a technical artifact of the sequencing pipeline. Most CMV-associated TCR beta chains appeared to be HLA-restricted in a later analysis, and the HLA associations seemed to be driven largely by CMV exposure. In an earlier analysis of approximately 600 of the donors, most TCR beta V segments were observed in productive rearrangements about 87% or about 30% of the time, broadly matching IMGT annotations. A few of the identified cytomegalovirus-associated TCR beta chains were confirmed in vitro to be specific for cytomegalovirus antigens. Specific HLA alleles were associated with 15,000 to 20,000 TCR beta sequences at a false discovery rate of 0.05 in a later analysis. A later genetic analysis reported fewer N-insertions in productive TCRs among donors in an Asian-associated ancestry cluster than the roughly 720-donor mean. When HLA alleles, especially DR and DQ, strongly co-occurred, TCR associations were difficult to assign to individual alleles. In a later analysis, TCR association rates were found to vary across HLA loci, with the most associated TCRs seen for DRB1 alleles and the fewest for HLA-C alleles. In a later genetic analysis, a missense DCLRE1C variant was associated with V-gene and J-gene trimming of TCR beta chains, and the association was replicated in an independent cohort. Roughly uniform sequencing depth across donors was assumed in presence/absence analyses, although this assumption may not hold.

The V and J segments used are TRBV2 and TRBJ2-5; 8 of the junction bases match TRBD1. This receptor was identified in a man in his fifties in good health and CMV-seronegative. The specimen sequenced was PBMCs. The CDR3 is CASRQDRVGEETQYF. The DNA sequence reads TGTGCCAGCAGACAGGACAGGGTGGGGGAAGAGACCCAGTACTTC.